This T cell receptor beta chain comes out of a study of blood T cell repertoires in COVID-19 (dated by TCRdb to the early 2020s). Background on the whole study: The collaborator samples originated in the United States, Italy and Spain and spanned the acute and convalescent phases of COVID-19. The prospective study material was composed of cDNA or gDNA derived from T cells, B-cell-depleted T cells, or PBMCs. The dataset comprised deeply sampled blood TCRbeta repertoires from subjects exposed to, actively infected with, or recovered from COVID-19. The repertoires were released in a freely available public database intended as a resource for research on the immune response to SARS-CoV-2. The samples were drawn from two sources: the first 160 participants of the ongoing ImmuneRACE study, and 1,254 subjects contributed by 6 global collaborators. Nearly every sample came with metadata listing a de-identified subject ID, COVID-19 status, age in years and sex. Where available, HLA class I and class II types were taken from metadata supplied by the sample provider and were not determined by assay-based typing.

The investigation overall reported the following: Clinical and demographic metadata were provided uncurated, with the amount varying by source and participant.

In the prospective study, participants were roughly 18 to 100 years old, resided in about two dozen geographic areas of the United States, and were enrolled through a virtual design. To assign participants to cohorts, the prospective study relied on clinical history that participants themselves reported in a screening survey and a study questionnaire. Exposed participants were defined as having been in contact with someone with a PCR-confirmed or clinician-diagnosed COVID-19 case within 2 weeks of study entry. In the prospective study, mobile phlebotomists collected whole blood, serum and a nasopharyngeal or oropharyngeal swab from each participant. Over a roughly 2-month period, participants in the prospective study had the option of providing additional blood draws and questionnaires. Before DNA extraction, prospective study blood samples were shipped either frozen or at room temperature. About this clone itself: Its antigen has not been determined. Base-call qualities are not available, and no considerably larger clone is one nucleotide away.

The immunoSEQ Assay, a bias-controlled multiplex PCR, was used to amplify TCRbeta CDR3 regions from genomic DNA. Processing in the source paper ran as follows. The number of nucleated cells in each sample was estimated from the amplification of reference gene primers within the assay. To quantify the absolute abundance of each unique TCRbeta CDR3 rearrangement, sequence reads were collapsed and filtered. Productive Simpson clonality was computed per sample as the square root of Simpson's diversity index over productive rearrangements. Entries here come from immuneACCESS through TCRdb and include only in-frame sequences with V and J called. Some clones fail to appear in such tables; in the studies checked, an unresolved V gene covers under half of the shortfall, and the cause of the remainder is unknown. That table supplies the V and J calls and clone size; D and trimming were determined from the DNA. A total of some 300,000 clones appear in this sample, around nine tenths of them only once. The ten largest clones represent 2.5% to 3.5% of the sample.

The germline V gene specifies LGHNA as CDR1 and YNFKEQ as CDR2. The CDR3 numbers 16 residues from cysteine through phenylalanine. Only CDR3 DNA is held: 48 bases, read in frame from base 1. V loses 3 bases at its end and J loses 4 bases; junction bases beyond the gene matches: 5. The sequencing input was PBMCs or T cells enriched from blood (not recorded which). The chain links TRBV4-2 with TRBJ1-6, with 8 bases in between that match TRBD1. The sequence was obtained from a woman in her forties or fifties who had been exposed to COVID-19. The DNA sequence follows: TGTGCCAGCAGCCACTCTACAGGGGGTTATAATTCACCCCTCCACTTT. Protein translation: CASSHSTGGYNSPLHF.